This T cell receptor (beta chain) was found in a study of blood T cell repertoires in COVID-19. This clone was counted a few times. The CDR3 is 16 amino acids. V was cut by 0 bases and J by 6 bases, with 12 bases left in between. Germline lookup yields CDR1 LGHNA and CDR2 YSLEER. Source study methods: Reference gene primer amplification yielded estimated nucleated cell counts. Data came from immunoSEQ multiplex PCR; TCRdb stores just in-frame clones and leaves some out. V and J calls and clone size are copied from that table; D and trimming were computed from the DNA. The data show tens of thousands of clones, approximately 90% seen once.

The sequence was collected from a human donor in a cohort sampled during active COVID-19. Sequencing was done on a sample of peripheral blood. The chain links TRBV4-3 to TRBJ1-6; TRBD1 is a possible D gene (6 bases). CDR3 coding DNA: TGCGCCAGCAGCCAAGATAGGGGCAGGGGTAATTCACCCCTCCACTTT. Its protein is CASSQDRGRGNSPLHF.